Listed below are T cell receptor beta chains from one sample, sequenced in a study of cytomegalovirus exposure and HLA in healthy donors. Using immunoSEQ multiplex PCR, the repertoire was profiled, and TCRdb retains in-frame clones only, with some absent. The table shows roughly 170,000 clones, with around 83% occurring only once. The sample comprised PBMCs. Receptors were obtained from a man aged 45 to 65 in good health and CMV-seronegative. Both conserved end residues are part of each CDR3. The D gene is left open where the match is weak. Only some rows state a clone size, as once, few, many or a class for expanded clones.

j_gene | d_gene | v_gene | abundance | len | CDR3nt | CDR3aa
TRBJ1-6 | TRBD1 | TRBV7-9 | few | 16 | TGTGCCAGCAGCGCCTACAGGGGGCGTCGAAATTCACCCCTCCACTTT | CASSAYRGRRNSPLHF
TRBJ2-2 | NA | TRBV5-1 | NA | 15 | TGCGCCAGCAGCGGAACCCCGGGACTTGACGGGGAGCTGTTTTTT | CASSGTPGLDGELFF
TRBJ1-3 | NA | TRBV5-1 | NA | 13 | TGCGCCAGCAGCTTGGCTCCGGGAAACACCATATATTTT | CASSLAPGNTIYF
TRBJ1-2 | NA | TRBV5-1 | NA | 16 | TGCGCCAGCAGCTTGGAGGCCGTGCGAGGGCTATATGGCTACACCTTC | CASSLEAVRGLYGYTF
TRBJ2-3 | TRBD2 | TRBV27 | NA | 14 | TGTGCCAGCAGAGCGGGAGGGATGACAGATACGCAGTATTTT | CASRAGGMTDTQYF
TRBJ2-2 | NA | TRBV30 | NA | 11 | TGTGCCTGGCCCCAGGGCCGGGAGCTGTTTTTT | CAWPQGRELFF
TRBJ2-3 | TRBD2 | TRBV4-2 | NA | 20 | TGTGCCAGCAGCCACCCCCCGCTAGCGGGGGGCCGTGCTAGCACAGATACGCAGTATTTT | CASSHPPLAGGRASTDTQYF
TRBJ2-7 | TRBD1 | TRBV19 | NA | 14 | TGTGCCAGCCGCGTGGACAGGGGAACACACGAGCAGTACTTC | CASRVDRGTHEQYF
TRBJ2-5 | TRBD2 | TRBV7-8 | NA | 15 | TGTGCCAGCAGCTTAGAACTAGCGGGAGGGGAGACCCAGTACTTC | CASSLELAGGETQYF
TRBJ1-2 | TRBD1 | TRBV27 | NA | 14 | TGTGCCAGCAGTTTATCCCCGGACAGGGACGGCTACACCTTC | CASSLSPDRDGYTF
TRBJ2-1 | TRBD1 | TRBV29-1 | NA | 14 | TGCAGCGTCAAGAACAGGGGCTTCTACAATGAGCAGTTCTTC | CSVKNRGFYNEQFF
TRBJ2-3 | NA | TRBV4-2 | NA | 14 | TGTGCCAGCAGCCAAGCCCTACGTTTAGATACGCAGTATTTT | CASSQALRLDTQYF
TRBJ1-5 | NA | TRBV19 | NA | 15 | TGTGCCAGTAGTATAGAGCGCAGGGGCAATCAGCCCCAGCATTTT | CASSIERRGNQPQHF
TRBJ2-3 | NA | TRBV5-1 | NA | 14 | TGCGCCAGCAGCCCTAGACCCCTCACAGATACGCAGTATTTT | CASSPRPLTDTQYF
TRBJ2-7 | NA | TRBV7-2 | NA | 13 | TGTGCCAGCAGCCCCCCCTCTCTGACAAGCCCATACTTC | CASSPPSLTSPYF
TRBJ1-2 | NA | TRBV29-1 | once | 11 | TGCAGCTACAGTGGGGGGTACGGCTACACCTTC | CSYSGGYGYTF
TRBJ1-1 | NA | TRBV7-9 | NA | 13 | TGTGCCAGCAGCCCCAGACTAGGCACTGAAGCTTTCTTT | CASSPRLGTEAFF
TRBJ2-4 | TRBD2 | TRBV2 | NA | 15 | TGTGCCAGCAGCGGACTAGCGGGGGGGAAAAACATTCAGTACTTC | CASSGLAGGKNIQYF
TRBJ2-7 | NA | TRBV7-3 | NA | 13 | TGTGCCAGCAGCTTAGGTGGGCACTACGAGCAGTACTTC | CASSLGGHYEQYF
TRBJ2-7 | NA | TRBV5-6 | NA | 14 | TGTGCCAGCAGCCCGACACTTTTCTCCTACGAGCAGTACTTC | CASSPTLFSYEQYF
TRBJ1-1 | TRBD1 | TRBV29-1 | NA | 13 | TGCAGCGTTGTGAGGGACAGGGCCACTGAAGCTTTCTTT | CSVVRDRATEAFF
TRBJ1-1 | TRBD1 | TRBV6-6 | few | 14 | TGTGCCAGCAGTTGGGGACAGGGAAGAACTGAAGCTTTCTTT | CASSWGQGRTEAFF
TRBJ1-3 | NA | TRBV6-5 | NA | 15 | TGTGCCAGCAGTTTCGGGGGAAACTCTGGAAACACCATATATTTT | CASSFGGNSGNTIYF
TRBJ2-7 | TRBD1 | TRBV4-3 | NA | 17 | TGCGCCAGCAGCCAGGCATGGAGAGGGACAGGGGTTTACGAGCAGTACTTC | CASSQAWRGTGVYEQYF
TRBJ2-7 | NA | TRBV27 | NA | 13 | TGTGCCAGCAGTTTAATACACTCCTACGAGCAGTACTTC | CASSLIHSYEQYF
TRBJ2-3 | TRBD2 | TRBV19 | NA | 17 | TGTGCCAGTAGTATAGAAAGAACTAGCGGTCGCACAGATACGCAGTATTTT | CASSIERTSGRTDTQYF
TRBJ2-7 | NA | TRBV7-2 | NA | 14 | TGTGCCAGCAGCTTAGCGCAGGCTAACTACGAGCAGTACTTC | CASSLAQANYEQYF
TRBJ2-7 | TRBD2 | TRBV7-2 | NA | 15 | TGTGCCAGCAGCATGACTAGCGGGGGGGCCTACGAGCAGTACTTC | CASSMTSGGAYEQYF
TRBJ1-5 | NA | TRBV5-8 | NA | 14 | TGTGCCAGCAGCCCGGGACATTATAATCAGCCCCAGCATTTT | CASSPGHYNQPQHF
TRBJ2-1 | NA | TRBV6-4 | NA | 16 | TGTGCCAGCAGTGACTCGATCGGGGGATCCTACAATGAGCAGTTCTTC | CASSDSIGGSYNEQFF
TRBJ2-3 | TRBD2 | TRBV7-8 | NA | 16 | TGTGCCAGCAGCCCCCTTGCGGGAGGGAGCACAGATACGCAGTATTTT | CASSPLAGGSTDTQYF
TRBJ2-1 | TRBD2 | TRBV11-1 | NA | 15 | TGTGCCAGCAGCTCTCTAGCGGGAGCCCCCAATGAGCAGTTCTTC | CASSSLAGAPNEQFF
TRBJ2-3 | NA | TRBV12-5 | NA | 14 | TGTGCTAGTGGTTTGGTGGGACACACAGATACGCAGTATTTT | CASGLVGHTDTQYF
TRBJ1-2 | NA | TRBV19 | NA | 12 | TGTGCCAGTAGTATTCGGGTGAATGGCTACACCTTC | CASSIRVNGYTF
TRBJ1-5 | NA | TRBV9 | NA | 16 | TGTGCCAGCAGCGCTGGTGATGGACGGAGGAATCAGCCCCAGCATTTT | CASSAGDGRRNQPQHF